A single sample is the source of the 9 T cell receptor beta chains below, sequenced in a study of blood T cell repertoires in COVID-19. Assay: immunoSEQ multiplex PCR; the TCRdb copy retains only in-frame clones and omits some. The sample carries over 150,000 clones, 60% to 80% recorded once. Source material: PBMCs or T cells enriched from blood (not recorded which). These receptor sequences come from a woman aged 45-59 years who had recovered from COVID-19.

The chain joins TRBV15 to TRBJ2-5; no definite D call. CDR3 length equals 12 residues. The V gene lost 2 bases and the J gene lost 5 bases, with 6 bases spanning the gap. Per the germline V gene, CDR1 is LNHNV and CDR2 is YYDKDF (reference sequence). In DNA, the CDR3 is TGTGCCACCAGCAGATCTAAGGAGACCCAGTACTTC. Protein: CATSRSKETQYF.

Concerning this clone: At one boundary the junction diverges from the germline segment, which might be a read error. The V gene is TRBV23-1, the J gene TRBJ1-2; TRBD1 agrees at 7 bases. TRBV23-1 belongs to the ORF category, with a function that is uncertain. The CDR3 length is 14 residues. The CDR3 sequence is CASSKSEGQRGYTF. The CDR3 DNA reads as TGCGCCAGCAGTAAATCAGAGGGACAGCGAGGCTACACCTTC.

The chain uses TRBV5-5 and TRBJ2-4, with 10 bases lining up with TRBD1. The CDR3 loop spans 14 amino acids. Looked up from germline, CDR1 is SGHKS and CDR2 is YYEKEE (reference sequence). The ends lost 2 bases at V and 7 bases at J; junction bases unmatched: 3. Here the CDR3 DNA reads TGTGCCAGCAGCTTTCAGGGACAGGGGAACATTCAGTACTTC. It yields the protein CASSFQGQGNIQYF.

This clone is labeled as medium-sized. Distinct nucleotide sequences in the sample also encode this CDR3. V is TRBV5-5 and J is TRBJ2-5; D is uncertain. CDR3 length: 11 amino acids. The germline V gene has CDR1 SGHKS and CDR2 YYEKEE (reference sequence). V was clipped by 2 bases and J by 4 bases, with 3 bases between them. In DNA, the CDR3 is TGTGCCAGCAGCTTACTAGAGACCCAGTACTTC. Translating it yields CASSLLETQYF. Using reference TRBV5-5 and TRBJ2-5 for the parts outside the CDR3, the full variable domain is DAGVTQSPTHLIKTRGQQVTLRCSPISGHKSVSWYQQVLGQGPQFIFQYYEKEERGRGNFPDRFSARQFPNYSSELNVNALLLGDSALYLCASSLLETQYFGPGTRLLVL.

The chain is built from TRBV4-1 and TRBJ2-5; TRBD2 might be the D (7 bases). Germline V gene data show CDR1 as MGHRA and CDR2 as YSYEKL. This CDR3 is 21 amino acids long. Deletions cut 0 bases from V and 7 bases from J, with 33 bases between. CDR3 in DNA: TGCGCCAGCAGCCAAGATAATAGGGGGGGAACGGGAGGAAAACAGCCGGGGACCCAGTACTTC. Protein product: CASSQDNRGGTGGKQPGTQYF.

The J gene is TRBJ1-5, the V gene TRBV5-6, with a tentative D call TRBD1 (5 bases). Germline assignment: CDR1 SGHDT and CDR2 YYEEEE. Trimming took 5 bases from V and 4 from J, leaving 10 bases between them. The CDR3 loop spans 13 amino acids. CDR3 coding DNA: TGTGCCAGCAGTAGACAGTTTAATCAGCCCCAGCATTTT. Translating it yields CASSRQFNQPQHF.

The chain uses TRBV4-1 and TRBJ2-1; 9 bases are a match to TRBD2. This CDR3 has 16 amino acids. The V gene end was trimmed by 0 bases and the J gene end by 9 bases; junction bases not matched to a gene: 9. Germline V gives CDR1 MGHRA, CDR2 YSYEKL. The CDR3 DNA reads TGCGCCAGCAGCCAAGATGCGGCGGGAGGGCAGGCTGAGCAGTTCTTC. Translated, it gives CASSQDAAGGQAEQFF.

The chain recombines TRBV6-6 with TRBJ1-5; TRBD1 agrees at 7 bases. Germline trimming cut 4 bases from V and 2 bases from J; bases unmatched to any gene: 5. In germline, CDR1 is MNHNY, CDR2 SVGAGI (reference sequence). The CDR3 sequence is 15 residues long. This CDR3 reads CASSSTGLRNQPQHF. The CDR3 DNA reads as TGTGCCAGCAGTTCGACAGGGTTACGCAATCAGCCCCAGCATTTT.

This clone was observed at least ten times. Other nucleotide sequences from this sample produce the same CDR3. The rearrangement joins TRBV27 to TRBJ1-4; possibly TRBD1 for D (6 bases). V was pared by 3 bases and J by 5 bases, with 10 bases between. CDR1 and CDR2 from the germline V gene are MNHEY and SMNVEV (reference sequence). The CDR3 runs to 14 residues. CDR3 nucleotides: TGTGCCAGCAGTTTCTCAGGGGTCAATGAAAAACTGTTTTTT. It yields the protein CASSFSGVNEKLFF.